The source of this T cell receptor (beta chain) is a study of blood T cell repertoires in COVID-19. Study-wide background: Samples came from the United States, Italy and Spain, spanning acute and convalescent COVID-19.

Data came from immunoSEQ multiplex PCR; TCRdb stores just in-frame clones and leaves some out. The table lists over 200,000 clones, roughly 88% of them singletons. Germline CDR1 DFQATT, CDR2 SNEGSKA (reference sequence). This CDR3 contains 11 residues. V was clipped by 7 bases and J by 8 bases; unmatched bases: 7. This TCR was sampled from a woman between 50 and 59 years old who had recovered from COVID-19. The chain combines TRBV20-1 with TRBJ1-1, with 7 bases aligning to TRBD1. The sequenced sample was PBMCs or T cells enriched from blood (not recorded which). CDR3 in amino acids: CSVRGAIEAFF. CDR3 DNA: TGCAGTGTCAGGGGGGCGATAGAAGCTTTCTTT.